The present T cell receptor beta chain was sequenced within a study of cytomegalovirus exposure and HLA in healthy donors. PCR amplification relied on 60 Vbeta primers (plus 13 Jbeta primers). Profiling relied on immunoSEQ multiplex PCR, and the TCRdb table lists in-frame clones only, not all of them. This table has about 160,000 clones, around 79% appearing once. Sequenced sample: PBMCs. The clonotype was recovered from a female donor in good health and CMV-seronegative.

The CDR3 DNA is TGTGCCAGCAGTCCAGAGGGAGCCGTGTTCATGAACACTGAAGCTTTCTTT. Encoded protein: CASSPEGAVFMNTEAFF. The genes are TRBV7-9 and TRBJ1-1; D call uncertain. V gave up 6 bases and J gave up 0 bases, with 20 bases separating them. The CDR3 is 17 residues long. Germline loops: CDR1 SEHNR, CDR2 FQNEAQ (reference sequence).